The rows below give T cell receptor beta chains drawn from one sample of a study of T cell repertoires in cytomegalovirus infection. MiXCR was run by TCRdb on the reads, yielding one entry per CDR3 protein. The sample carries 900,000 to 950,000 distinct CDR3 sequences, approximately 30% recorded once. These receptors are not linked to any known antigen. Sequencing used cultured CD8+ T cells from PBMCs, obtained from culture after CMV antigen stimulation. These receptor sequences come from a human donor in good health (CMV status not recorded). Some clones in this sample may be carry-over from other donors' samples. CDR3s include the opening cysteine and the closing phenylalanine or tryptophan.

cdr3_length	j_call	v_call	cdr3_aa
15	TRBJ2-1	TRBV19	CASSPYLGLYNEQFF
14	TRBJ1-1	TRBV10-3	CAIRTPIGDTEAFF
13	TRBJ2-1	TRBV13	CASSSRGVNEQFF
14	TRBJ2-3	TRBV7-9	CASSPPGTSDRGYF
14	TRBJ2-5	TRBV7-9	CASSFVQPQETQYF
14	TRBJ2-3	TRBV7-8	CASALRQGTDTQYF
15	TRBJ2-3	TRBV6-5	CASSRLAGGPDTQYF
15	TRBJ1-5	TRBV12-3/TRBV12-4	CASTRQGGRNQPQHF
15	TRBJ1-1	TRBV5-1	CASSFRDSLNTEAFF
14	TRBJ2-5	TRBV6-5	CASSTLRGLETQYF
13	TRBJ1-1	TRBV2	CASTRGFYTEAFF
15	TRBJ2-7	TRBV7-8	CASSPAGLMGLVQYF
18	TRBJ2-1	TRBV20-1	CSARPTPGTGGLYNEQFF
15	TRBJ2-3	TRBV28	CASSSGQTTTDTQYF
15	TRBJ1-1	TRBV19	CASISKFHKNTEAFF
16	TRBJ2-3	TRBV7-8	CASSSLSGGRTDTQYF
13	TRBJ1-5	TRBV6-1	CASSEFDPRPQHF
16	TRBJ2-1	TRBV7-6	CASSPKGADGGNEQFF
15	TRBJ2-5	TRBV6-1	CANTGYSTAPETQYF
16	TRBJ1-5	TRBV7-2	CASSLDPGQGNQPQHF
16	TRBJ2-3	TRBV27	CASAAGLASGPDTQYF
15	TRBJ1-1	TRBV6-2/TRBV6-3	CASTYFGTARAEAFF
15	TRBJ1-6	TRBV27	CASSPRDRVNSPLHF
15	TRBJ2-1	TRBV7-2	CASSGGPTSYNEQFF
17	TRBJ1-5	TRBV28	CASRFSRDRADNQPQHF
15	TRBJ2-1	TRBV6-1	CASREWDEAYNEQFF
16	TRBJ2-5	TRBV20-1	CSARAQLAGLQETQYF
16	TRBJ2-1	TRBV7-8	CASSPRSDYLNNEQFF
15	TRBJ2-2	TRBV6-5	CASSSGTFNTGELFF
11	TRBJ1-2	TRBV19	CASSNQYGYTF
15	TRBJ1-2	TRBV12-5	CASGLGDRSNYGYTF
12	TRBJ1-2	TRBV19	CASSPSAWGYTF
8	TRBJ1-1	TRBV20-1	CSADQAFF
15	TRBJ1-5	TRBV27	CASSPIGTENQPQHF
17	TRBJ1-6	TRBV7-8	CASSYRDRSSYNSPLHF
15	TRBJ1-2	TRBV12-3/TRBV12-4	CASSLRQRPYYGYTF
17	TRBJ1-6	TRBV7-2	CASSLGVPGTHNSPLHF
13	TRBJ2-7	TRBV27	CASSSGQPYEQYF
14	TRBJ2-7	TRBV29-1	CSVEDRESLYEQYF
14	TRBJ1-2	TRBV18	CASSPEVGFYGYTF